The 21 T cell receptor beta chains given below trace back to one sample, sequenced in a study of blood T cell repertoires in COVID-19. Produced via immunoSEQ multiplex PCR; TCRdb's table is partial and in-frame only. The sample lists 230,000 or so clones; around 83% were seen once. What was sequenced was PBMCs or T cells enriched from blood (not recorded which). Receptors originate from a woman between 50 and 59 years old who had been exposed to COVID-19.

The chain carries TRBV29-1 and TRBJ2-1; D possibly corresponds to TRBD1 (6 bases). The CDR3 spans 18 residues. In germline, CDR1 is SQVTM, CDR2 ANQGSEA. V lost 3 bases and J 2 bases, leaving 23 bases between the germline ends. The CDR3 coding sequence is TGCAGCGTTGAGGGGCCACTCACGGACAGCAGCCCCTACAATGAGCAGTTCTTC. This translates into CSVEGPLTDSSPYNEQFF.

This CDR3 is CASSLLTAGELFF. In DNA, the CDR3 is TGTGCCAGCAGCTTATTGACAGCCGGGGAGCTGTTTTTT. The chain carries TRBV7-2 and TRBJ2-2; weak D call: TRBD1 (5 bases). The CDR3 is 13 amino acids. With 2 bases removed from V and 6 bases from J, the gap between germline ends came to 7 bases. The germline V gene encodes CDR1 SGHTA and CDR2 FQGNSA.

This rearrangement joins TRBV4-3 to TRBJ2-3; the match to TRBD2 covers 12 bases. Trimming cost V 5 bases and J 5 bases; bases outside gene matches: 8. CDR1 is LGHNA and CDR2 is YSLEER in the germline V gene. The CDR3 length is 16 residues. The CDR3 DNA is TGCGCCAGCAGCTTCACCCTAGCGGGGGGGCGAGATACGCAGTATTTT. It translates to CASSFTLAGGRDTQYF.

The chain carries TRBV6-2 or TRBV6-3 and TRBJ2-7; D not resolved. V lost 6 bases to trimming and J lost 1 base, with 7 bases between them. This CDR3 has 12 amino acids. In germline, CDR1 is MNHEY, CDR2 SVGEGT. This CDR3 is CASSPASYEQYF. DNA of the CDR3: TGTGCCAGCAGCCCCGCGTCCTACGAGCAGTACTTC.

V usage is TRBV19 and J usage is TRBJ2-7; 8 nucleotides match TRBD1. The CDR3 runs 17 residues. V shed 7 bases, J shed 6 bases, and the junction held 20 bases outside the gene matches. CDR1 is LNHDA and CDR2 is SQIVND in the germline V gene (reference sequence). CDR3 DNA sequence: TGTGCCAGTACGCGGGACAGGACCACCGGGGCGGAGGGCGAGCAGTACTTC. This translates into CASTRDRTTGAEGEQYF.

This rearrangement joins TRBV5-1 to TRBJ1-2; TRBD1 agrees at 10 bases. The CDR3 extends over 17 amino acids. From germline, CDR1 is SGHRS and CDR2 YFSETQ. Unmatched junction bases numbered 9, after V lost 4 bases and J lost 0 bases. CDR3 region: CASSPRQGAGANYGYTF. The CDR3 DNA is TGCGCCAGCAGCCCCCGACAGGGGGCGGGAGCTAACTATGGCTACACCTTC.

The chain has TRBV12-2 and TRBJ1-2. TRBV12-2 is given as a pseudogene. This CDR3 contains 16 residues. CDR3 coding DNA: TGTGCAAGTCGCTTAGGGGGGGAGCCCCCTCTATGGGGCTACACCTTC. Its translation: CASRLGGEPPLWGYTF.

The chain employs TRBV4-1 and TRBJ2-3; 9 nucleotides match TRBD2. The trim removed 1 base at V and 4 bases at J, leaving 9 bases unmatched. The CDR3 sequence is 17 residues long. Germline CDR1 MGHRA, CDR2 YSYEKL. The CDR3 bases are TGCGCCAGCAGCCAAGTGATCGCTAGCGGGGTTGCAGATACGCAGTATTTT. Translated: CASSQVIASGVADTQYF.

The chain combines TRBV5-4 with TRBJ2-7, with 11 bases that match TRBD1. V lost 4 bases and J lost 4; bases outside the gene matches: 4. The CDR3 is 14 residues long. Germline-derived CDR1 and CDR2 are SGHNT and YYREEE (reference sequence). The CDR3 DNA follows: TGTGCCAGCAGCCCGGGGACAGGGGGGTACGAGCAGTACTTC. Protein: CASSPGTGGYEQYF. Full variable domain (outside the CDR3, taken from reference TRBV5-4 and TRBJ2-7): ETGVTQSPTHLIKTRGQQVTLRCSSQSGHNTVSWYQQALGQGPQFIFQYYREEENGRGNFPPRFSGLQFPNYSSELNVNALELDDSALYLCASSPGTGGYEQYFGPGTRLTVT.

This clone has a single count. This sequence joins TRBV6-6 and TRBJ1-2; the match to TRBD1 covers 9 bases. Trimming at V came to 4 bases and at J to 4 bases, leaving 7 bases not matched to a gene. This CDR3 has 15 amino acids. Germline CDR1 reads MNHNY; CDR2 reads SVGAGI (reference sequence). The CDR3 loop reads CASSSTGQGSYGYTF. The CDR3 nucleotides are TGTGCCAGCAGTTCCACCGGACAGGGGAGCTATGGCTACACCTTC.

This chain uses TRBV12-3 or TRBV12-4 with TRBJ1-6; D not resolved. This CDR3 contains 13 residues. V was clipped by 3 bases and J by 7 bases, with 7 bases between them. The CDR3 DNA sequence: TGTGCCAGCAGTTTCAACAGCAATTCACCCCTCCACTTT. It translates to CASSFNSNSPLHF.

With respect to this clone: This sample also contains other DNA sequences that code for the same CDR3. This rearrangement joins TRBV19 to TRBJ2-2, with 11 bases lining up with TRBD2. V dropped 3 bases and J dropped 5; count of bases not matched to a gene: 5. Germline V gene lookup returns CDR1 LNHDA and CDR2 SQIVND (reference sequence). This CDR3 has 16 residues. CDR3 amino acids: CASSITRLAGTGELFF. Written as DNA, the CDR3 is TGTGCCAGTAGTATTACGAGACTAGCGGGAACCGGGGAGCTGTTTTTT.

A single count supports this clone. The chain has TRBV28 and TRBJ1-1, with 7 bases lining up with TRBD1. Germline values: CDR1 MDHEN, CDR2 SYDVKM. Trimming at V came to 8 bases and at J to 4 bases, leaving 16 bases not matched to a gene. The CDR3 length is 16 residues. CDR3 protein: CASRRARGVIRTEAFF. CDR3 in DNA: TGTGCCAGCCGGAGGGCCAGGGGGGTTATTCGCACTGAAGCTTTCTTT.

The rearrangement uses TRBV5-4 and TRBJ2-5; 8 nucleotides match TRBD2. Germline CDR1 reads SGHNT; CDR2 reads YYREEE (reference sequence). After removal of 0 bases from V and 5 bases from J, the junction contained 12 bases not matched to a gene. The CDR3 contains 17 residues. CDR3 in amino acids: CASSLGLSGDLAETQYF. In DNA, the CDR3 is TGTGCCAGCAGCTTGGGCCTTAGCGGGGACCTTGCGGAGACCCAGTACTTC.

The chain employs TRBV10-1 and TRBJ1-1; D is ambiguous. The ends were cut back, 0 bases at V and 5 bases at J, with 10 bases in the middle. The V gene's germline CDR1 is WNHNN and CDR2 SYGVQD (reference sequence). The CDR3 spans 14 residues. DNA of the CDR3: TGCGCCAGCAGTGAGTCAAGGCGGGAGACTGAAGCTTTCTTT. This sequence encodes CASSESRRETEAFF.

As DNA, the CDR3 is TGTGCCAGCTCACCACTGGGACAGGGTGTCGATCAGCCCCAGCATTTT. Translated, it gives CASSPLGQGVDQPQHF. The chain combines TRBV18 with TRBJ1-5; the match to TRBD1 covers 9 bases. The CDR3 spans 16 residues. The germline V gene encodes CDR1 KGHSH and CDR2 LQKENI. The J segment lost 5 bases and the V segment lost 1 base, leaving 6 bases of the junction unmatched.

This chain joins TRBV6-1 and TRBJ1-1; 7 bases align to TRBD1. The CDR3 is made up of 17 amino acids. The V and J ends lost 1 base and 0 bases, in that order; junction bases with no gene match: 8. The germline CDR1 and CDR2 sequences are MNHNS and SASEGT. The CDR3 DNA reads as TGTGCCAGCAGTGAAGTACGGGACAGCTACGTGAACACTGAAGCTTTCTTT. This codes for CASSEVRDSYVNTEAFF.

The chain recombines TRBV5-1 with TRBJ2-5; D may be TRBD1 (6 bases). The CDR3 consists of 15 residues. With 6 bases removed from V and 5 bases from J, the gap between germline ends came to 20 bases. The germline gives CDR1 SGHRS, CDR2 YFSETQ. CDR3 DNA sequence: TGCGCCAGCACACTTGACAGGCTGAAAGGGGAGACCCAGTACTTC. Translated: CASTLDRLKGETQYF.

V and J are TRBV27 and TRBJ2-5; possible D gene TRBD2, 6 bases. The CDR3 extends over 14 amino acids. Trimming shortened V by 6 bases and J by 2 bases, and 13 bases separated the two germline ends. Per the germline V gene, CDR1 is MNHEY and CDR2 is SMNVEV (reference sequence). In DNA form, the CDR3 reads TGTGCCAGCAGCCGGGGGAGGCCTCAAGAGACCCAGTACTTC. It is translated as CASSRGRPQETQYF.

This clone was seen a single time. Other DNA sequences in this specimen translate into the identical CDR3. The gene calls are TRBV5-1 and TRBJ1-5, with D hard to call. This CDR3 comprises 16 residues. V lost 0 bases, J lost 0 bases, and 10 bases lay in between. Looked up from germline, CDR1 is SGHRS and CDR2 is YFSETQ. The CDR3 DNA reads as TGCGCCAGCAGCTTGGGCTCCGGCGGTAGCAATCAGCCCCAGCATTTT. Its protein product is CASSLGSGGSNQPQHF.

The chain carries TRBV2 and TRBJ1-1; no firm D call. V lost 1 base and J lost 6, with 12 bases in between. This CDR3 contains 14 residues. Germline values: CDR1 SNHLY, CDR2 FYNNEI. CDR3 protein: CASSEGYSLPEAFF. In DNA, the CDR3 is TGTGCCAGCAGTGAAGGGTACAGCCTCCCTGAAGCTTTCTTT.